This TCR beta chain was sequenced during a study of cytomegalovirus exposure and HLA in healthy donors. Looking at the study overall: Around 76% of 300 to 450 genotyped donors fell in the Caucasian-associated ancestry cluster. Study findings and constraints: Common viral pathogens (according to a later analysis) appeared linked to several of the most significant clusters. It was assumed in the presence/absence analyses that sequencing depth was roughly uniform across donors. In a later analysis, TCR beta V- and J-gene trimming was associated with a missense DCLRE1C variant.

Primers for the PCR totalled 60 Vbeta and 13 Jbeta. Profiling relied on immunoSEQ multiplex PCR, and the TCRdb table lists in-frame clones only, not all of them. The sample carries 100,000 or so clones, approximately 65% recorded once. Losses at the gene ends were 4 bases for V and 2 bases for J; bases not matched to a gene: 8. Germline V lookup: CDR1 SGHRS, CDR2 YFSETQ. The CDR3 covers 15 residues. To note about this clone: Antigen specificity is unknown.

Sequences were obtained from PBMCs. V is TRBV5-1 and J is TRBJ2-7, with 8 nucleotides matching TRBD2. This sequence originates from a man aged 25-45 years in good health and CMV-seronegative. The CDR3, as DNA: TGCGCCAGCAGCCCGGGACTAGGAATCGCCTACGAGCAGTACTTC. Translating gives CASSPGLGIAYEQYF.